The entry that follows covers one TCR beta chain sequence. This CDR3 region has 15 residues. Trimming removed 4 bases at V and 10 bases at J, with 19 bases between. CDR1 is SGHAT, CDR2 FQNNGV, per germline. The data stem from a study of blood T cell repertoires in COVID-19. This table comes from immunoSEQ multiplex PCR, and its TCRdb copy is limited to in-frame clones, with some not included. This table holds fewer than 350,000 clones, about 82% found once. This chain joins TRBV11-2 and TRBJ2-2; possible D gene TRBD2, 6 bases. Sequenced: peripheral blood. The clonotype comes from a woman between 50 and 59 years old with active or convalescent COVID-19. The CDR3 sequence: CASSSTGVRVEELFF. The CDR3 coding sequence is TGTGCCAGCAGCTCCACGGGAGTCCGGGTTGAGGAGCTGTTTTTT.